This paragraph reports one T cell receptor (beta chain). This sample is part of a study of blood T cell repertoires in COVID-19. J lost 2 bases, V lost 2 bases, and 6 bases had no gene match. The germline gives CDR1 SQVTM, CDR2 ANQGSEA. The CDR3 loop spans 15 amino acids. This table comes from immunoSEQ multiplex PCR, and its TCRdb copy is limited to in-frame clones, with some not included. The table lists about 140,000 clones, 80% to 90% of them singletons. The sequence derives from a woman in her 50s with acute COVID-19. The sequenced sample consisted of PBMCs or T cells enriched from blood (not recorded which). V and J are TRBV29-1 and TRBJ2-7, with 10 bases that match TRBD2. This chain's CDR3 is CSVELLAGAPYEQYF. As DNA, the CDR3 is TGCAGCGTTGAACTGCTAGCGGGAGCCCCCTACGAGCAGTACTTC.